This T cell receptor (beta chain) is from a study of cytomegalovirus exposure and HLA in healthy donors (dated by TCRdb to 2016 to 2017). Background for the entire study: In an earlier analysis of under 750 of the donors, under 300 Gb of sequence data and about 110 million unique TCR beta sequences from about 179 million T cells were reported. An early release covering some 640 HLA-typed donors comprised 300 to 350 gigabases of sequencing data and roughly 85 million unique TCR sequences. Of the 300 to 500 genotyped donors, over 80% were placed in the genetic ancestry cluster associated with self-reported Caucasian donors. The study aimed to test whether cataloging public T cell receptors could reveal signatures of past pathogen exposure. The study used immunosequencing to profile the T cell repertoires of 600 to 850 subjects and linked those repertoires to cytomegalovirus serostatus. In addition to the first cohort of approximately 650 subjects, a separate validation cohort of 130 or so different subjects was used. High-throughput TCR immunosequencing, statistical association of individual TCRs with disease status, and machine learning were combined to predict cytomegalovirus infection status. In a later analysis, previously published TCR beta repertoires from 550 to 700 donors were re-analyzed and high-resolution HLA genotyping was added so that TCR occurrence patterns could be studied. The later analysis used no new phenotypic data to find candidate immune exposures, relying instead on TCR beta sequences and their occurrence across donors. To decide whether each TCR beta V gene segment behaved as functional or pseudogenic, an earlier analysis of approximately 600 of the donors relied on high-throughput TCR beta sequencing. Donor age, sex, ethnicity and CMV serostatus were compiled alongside the repertoire data. A later genetic analysis used genome-wide SNP genotypes for about 55% of the 666 donors, treating that subset as a discovery cohort. Every discovery cohort repertoire had been produced on one sequencing platform. Class I and class II HLA loci were covered by the typing at four-digit resolution. Typing coverage differed by locus: A, B, C, DRB1 and DQB1 were typed in roughly 629-640 donors, DQA1 in approximately 520, DPA1 in approximately 600, and DPB1 in 400 to 490. Five DR-DQ haplotypes were treated as single units for association and clustering because of strong linkage in the cohort. Among over 350 genotyped donors of the cohort, an average of approximately 250,000 unique TCR beta nucleotide sequences were sequenced per donor, around 20% of them non-productive. The paper as a whole reports these results and caveats: In a later analysis, 16,951 TCR beta sequences were associated with specific HLA alleles at a false discovery rate of 0.05. Assigning TCR associations to individual alleles was difficult when HLA alleles, especially DR and DQ, strongly co-occurred. Correlated functional status among segregating V segments might reflect linkage disequilibrium, but an unknown experimental factor could not be ruled out. A later analysis found that HLA-associated TCR beta chains were more clonally expanded and had lower generation probabilities than equally common non-associated chains. A group of highly shared sequence variants was considered likely to be a technical artifact of the sequencing pipeline. The study gave a list of some 150 TCR beta chains associated with cytomegalovirus. Most TCR sequences were observed very rarely across donors, whereas some public TCRs were present in many individuals. Because counts were too low, about 15 rarely observed V segments, including chromosome 9 orphons, were left out of the earlier analysis of a few hundred of the donors. In a later genetic analysis, a missense DCLRE1C variant was associated with V-gene and J-gene trimming of TCR beta chains, and the association was replicated in an independent cohort. A later analysis found that TCR association rates varied across HLA loci, with DRB1 alleles showing the most associated TCRs and HLA-C alleles the fewest. HLA typing was unavailable for some donors at each locus, so association tests used only the typed subset. In vitro tests confirmed that a few of the cytomegalovirus-associated TCR beta chains recognize cytomegalovirus antigens. In a later analysis, most CMV-associated TCR beta chains were found to appear HLA-restricted, with HLA associations seemingly driven largely by CMV exposure. Roughly uniform sequencing depth across donors was assumed in presence/absence analyses, although this assumption may not hold. A further reported finding was that TCR beta sequences accurately predicted the HLA-A and HLA-B alleles for most subjects in the first cohort. The only immune exposure information available for the cohort was CMV serostatus. In an earlier analysis of 450 to 750 of the donors, most TCR beta V segments appeared in productive rearrangements about 90% or about 30% of the time, broadly matching IMGT annotations. The cohort was sequenced for TCR beta chains only, and without alpha or paired-chain data the features that could be detected were limited. A later analysis reported that several top co-occurrence clusters appeared linked to parvovirus B19, influenza, CMV and Epstein-Barr virus. It was suggested by the authors that the approach could potentially be generalized to other disease states and immunological phenotypes. In a later genetic analysis, fewer N-insertions in productive TCRs were reported among donors in an Asian-associated ancestry cluster than the roughly 700-donor mean. Cytomegalovirus status was reported to be diagnosed by the classifier with high specificity and sensitivity in both the original and validation cohorts.

With regard to this clone: Its binding antigen is unknown. Base-call qualities are not available, and no considerably larger clone is one nucleotide away.

Receptors were amplified or captured by the immunoSEQ multiplex PCR assay. For the multiplex PCR, a mixture combining 60 forward primers for TCR Vbeta segments and 13 reverse primers for TCR Jbeta segments was used. The CDR3 region of rearranged TCR beta genes was amplified from genomic DNA with a multiplex PCR assay. The amplified TCR beta libraries were sequenced on the Illumina HiSeq System as 87-base-pair reads. Per the original workflow: In a later analysis, tens of millions of unique TCR beta chains were counted across the 650 to 750 repertoires, and approximately 11 million of these chains were shared by at least two donors. Raw reads were error-corrected and collapsed into unique sequences with a nearest-neighbor algorithm that merged closely related sequences to remove PCR and sequencing errors. V, D and J gene segments were assigned by aligning CDR3 sequences to IMGT reference sequences. For a sequence to be retained, at least a six-nucleotide match to both a V gene segment and a J gene segment was required. A rearrangement counted as productive if the CDR3 had no stop codons and remained in frame with V and J, and every other rearrangement counted as non-productive. CDR3 was defined by IMGT convention, running from the second conserved V-encoded cysteine to the conserved J-encoded phenylalanine. The earlier analysis of 587 of the donors excluded sequences that lacked an unambiguous match to a single V gene segment. In an earlier analysis of some 590 of the donors, a V segment was called functional when productive rearrangements were above 56.7%, and segregating when the standard deviation between donors exceeded 5%. To diagnose cytomegalovirus status from the catalog of TCR beta chain sequences, a statistical classification framework was built. V and J gene assignment, in a later analysis, came from comparing TCR nucleotide sequences with IMGT/GENE-DB human TR gene sequences. The TCRdist pipeline was used in a later analysis to assign CDR3 sequences and most-parsimonious VDJ recombination scenarios. In a later analysis, each TCR beta chain was defined by its CDR3 amino acid sequence together with its V-gene family, and reads without a unique V-gene family were excluded. As a way to deal with suspected cross-contamination and a sequencing artifact, a later analysis dropped roughly 600 nucleotide sequences that were highly shared and had low generation probability. In a later analysis, a clonal expansion index for each public chain was calculated from normalized within-repertoire ranks of inferred template counts. In a later analysis, generation probabilities were computed using a VDJ recombination model fitted to out-of-frame rearrangements, and the results were checked against IGoR. In a later analysis, TCR-TCR, TCR-HLA and TCR-CMV co-occurrence was scored with hypergeometric tests, and a repertoire-size bias correction was applied to TCR pairs. A later analysis estimated false discovery rates by permuting HLA or CMV assignments 20 times. A later analysis grouped co-occurring TCRs with DBSCAN, adding TCRdist sequence similarity when clustering within HLA-allele-positive subsets. For co-occurrence clustering, repertoires with fewer than 30,000 or more than 120,000 public chains were excluded, along with roughly five repertoires with anomalous nucleotide sharing. This is the immuneACCESS table as TCRdb keeps it, with only in-frame sequences that have V and J called. A part of the clones is gone; compared with another copy, unresolved V genes explain less than half, and the rest is unexplained. V and J calls and clone size are as listed in that table; D and trimming were resolved from the DNA. This sample gives under 200,000 clones in total; approximately 81% of them show up just once. The ten largest clones add up to under 1.1% of the sample.

The cohort comprised approximately 700 healthy bone marrow donors. At the time of sampling, every cohort member was nominally healthy, though immune exposures that went unrecorded were likely present. The donor tested CMV seronegative and was one of the 352 seronegative cohort members. Each donor provided a peripheral blood sample, and peripheral blood mononuclear cells were used for TCR beta sequencing. The Qiagen DNeasy Blood Extraction Kit was used to extract genomic DNA from the blood cell samples. Sequencing was done on a sample of PBMCs. The clonotype comes from a man aged 25-45 years in good health and CMV-seronegative.

The DNA sequence is as follows: TGCGCCAGCAGTGGCCTGTGGGACAGCGAGCAGTTCTTC. Its protein product is CASSGLWDSEQFF. The rearrangement combines TRBV10-1 with TRBJ2-1; TRBD1 aligns with 7 central bases. From its cysteine to its phenylalanine, the CDR3 spans 13 amino acids. Solely the CDR3 DNA is kept, with 39 bases framed from the first base. CDR1 and CDR2 were assigned from the germline V gene (reference sequence) as WNHNN and SYGVQD. V is cut back by 4 bases and J by 10 bases, with 7 bases in the junction unmatched.